This T cell receptor (beta chain) came from a study of blood T cell repertoires in COVID-19. At the level of the study: Sources were T cells, B-cell-depleted T cells, or PBMCs; the material itself was cDNA or gDNA.

Measured with immunoSEQ multiplex PCR; TCRdb has only the in-frame clones, and not every one. The table records 200,000 to 250,000 clones, around four fifths of them present only once. Germline CDR1 is ENHRY and CDR2 is SYGVKD. This CDR3 has 8 residues. On this clone itself: Its ends do not fully match the called genes, so a read error is possible.

The source material was peripheral blood. V usage is TRBV10-3 and J usage is TRBJ2-3; D is unclear. The TCR was taken from a woman between 45 and 65 years old with active or convalescent COVID-19. CDR3 sequence (DNA): TGTGCCATCAGTCCCCTACGGTTT. It yields the protein CAISPLRF.